This T cell receptor beta chain was documented in a study of tumor-infiltrating lymphocytes in primary liver carcinoma. Study-wide findings and caveats: Because of bulk unsorted sampling, CD4+ and CD8+ repertoires were not subjected to comparison. It was tumor-adjacent and tumor-blood pairs that overlapped less than tumor region pairs did.

Concerning this clonotype: Its antigen remains unidentified. This likely comes from a read error, as the CDR3 has no conserved phenylalanine or tryptophan at its end.

Using a constant-region primer together with ProtoScript II reverse transcriptase, TCR beta cDNA was made from 500 ng of total RNA. Three-round nested multiplex PCR performed with slightly modified ARM-PCR produced the TCR beta libraries. Running about 11 cycles apiece, the first two PCR rounds relied on TRBV1-TRBV30 forward primers together with a C-beta reverse primer. TCRdb passed the multiplex PCR reads through MiXCR, listing each CDR3 protein once. Among 180,000 or so distinct CDR3 sequences listed, about 60% were seen once. Germline lookup yields CDR1 MNHNS and CDR2 SASEGT. Trimming took 2 bases from V and 1 from J, leaving 6 bases between them. The CDR3 consists of 13 residues. RNA was extracted from whole blood without cell sorting, alongside germline DNA. The authors collected four milliliters of peripheral blood before surgery.

The sequenced sample was peripheral blood. The genes are TRBV6-1 and TRBJ2-7; D ambiguous. The TCR comes from a man in his forties with primary liver carcinoma and hepatitis B virus infection. The CDR3 sequence is CASSETMSYEQYL. CDR3 nucleotide sequence: TGTGCCAGCAGTGAAACTATGTCCTACGAGCAGTACCTC.